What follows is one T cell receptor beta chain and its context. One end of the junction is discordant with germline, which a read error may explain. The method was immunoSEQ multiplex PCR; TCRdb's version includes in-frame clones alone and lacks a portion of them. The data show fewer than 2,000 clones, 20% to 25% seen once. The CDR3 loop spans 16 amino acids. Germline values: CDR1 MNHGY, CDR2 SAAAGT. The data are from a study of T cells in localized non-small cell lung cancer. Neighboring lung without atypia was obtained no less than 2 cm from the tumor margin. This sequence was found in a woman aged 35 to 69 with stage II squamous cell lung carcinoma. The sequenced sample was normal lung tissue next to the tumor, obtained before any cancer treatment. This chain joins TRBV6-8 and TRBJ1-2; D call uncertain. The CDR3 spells CAISDSTGKGSYGYTF. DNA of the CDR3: TGTGCCATCAGTGACTCAACCGGGAAAGGGTCCTATGGCTACACCTTC.